Each of the 16 T cell receptor beta chains below was sequenced from the same sample in a study of blood T cell repertoires in COVID-19. Assay: immunoSEQ multiplex PCR; the TCRdb copy retains only in-frame clones and omits some. The table lists roughly 100,000 clones, roughly 80% of them singletons. The sample was peripheral blood. The receptors shown here come from a man aged 80 or over with active or convalescent COVID-19.

This chain links TRBV27 with TRBJ2-7; maybe TRBD2 (6 bases). Per germline, CDR1 MNHEY and CDR2 SMNVEV (reference sequence). Between the trimmed V and J ends, which lost 6 bases and 7 bases, there was a span of 13 bases. CDR3 size: 12 residues. The CDR3 DNA sequence: TGTGCCAGCAGGGGCAGACTAGGAGAGCAGTACTTC. This gives the protein CASRGRLGEQYF.

The V gene is TRBV5-6, the J gene TRBJ2-7; a weak D match, TRBD2 (6 bases). V was shortened by 3 bases and J by 2 bases, with 18 bases between the two germline ends. From germline, CDR1 is SGHDT and CDR2 YYEEEE. The CDR3 runs to 16 residues. DNA for the CDR3: TGTGCCAGCAGCTCCCACCACGGGGGTAGTCCCTACGAGCAGTACTTC. It yields the protein CASSSHHGGSPYEQYF.

This sequence joins TRBV11-3 and TRBJ2-1; TRBD2 matches 11 bases. The CDR3 runs 18 residues. Germline CDR1 reads SGHNT; CDR2 reads YENEEA. After removal of 3 bases from V and 3 bases from J, the junction contained 10 bases not matched to a gene. CDR3 sequence reads: CASSFGALAGGNYNEQFF. The CDR3 DNA sequence: TGTGCCAGCAGCTTTGGCGCGTTAGCGGGGGGGAACTACAATGAGCAGTTCTTC.

This chain links TRBV28 with TRBJ2-7, with D maybe TRBD2 (6 bases). The germline V gene encodes CDR1 MDHEN and CDR2 SYDVKM. This CDR3 has 14 amino acids. V was clipped by 6 bases and J by 6 bases, with 18 bases between them. CDR3 in DNA: TGTGCCAGCAGCCAATTGGGTGGGGGGTCCGAGCAGTACTTC. Protein product: CASSQLGGGSEQYF.

The table lists this clone with a few counts. The J gene is TRBJ1-1, the V gene TRBV3-1 (or the pseudogene TRBV3-2); D possibly corresponds to TRBD1 (6 bases). V shed 7 bases and J shed 7 bases, with 19 bases lying between them. From germline, CDR1 is LGHDT and CDR2 YNNKEL (reference sequence). The CDR3 is 14 amino acids. The CDR3, as DNA: TGTGCCAGCACCCGAGGGGGGGGCGAAGGTGAAGCTTTCTTT. Protein: CASTRGGGEGEAFF.

This clone came up a few times. J is TRBJ2-2 and V is TRBV6-5; 9 positions agree with TRBD1. This CDR3 comprises 16 residues. Germline CDR1 MNHEY, CDR2 SVGAGI. With 4 bases clipped from V and 4 bases from J, the junction kept 7 bases outside the gene matches. Here the CDR3 reads CASSSLQGAGTGELFF. In DNA, the CDR3 is TGTGCCAGCAGTTCGCTACAGGGGGCGGGCACCGGGGAGCTGTTTTTT.

A remark on this clone: The junction departs from the called germline gene at one end, perhaps through a read error. V and J are TRBV6-2 or TRBV6-3 and TRBJ2-2; the match to TRBD2 covers 13 bases. This CDR3 has 20 amino acids. Per the germline V gene, CDR1 is MNHEY and CDR2 is SVGEGT. The CDR3 here is CASSSGLAGAKGANTGELFF. DNA of the CDR3: TGTGCCAGCAGCTCCGGACTAGCGGGGGCGAAGGGGGCGAATACCGGGGAGCTGTTTTTT.

This clone was found a few times. V gene TRBV28 combines with J gene TRBJ1-1; 8 positions agree with TRBD1. The CDR3 has 16 residues. CDR1 is MDHEN, CDR2 SYDVKM, per germline. The junction had 17 bases not matched to a gene; V was cut back by 6 bases and J by 8 bases. The CDR3 loop is CASSLPVVDRDLEAFF. Written as DNA, the CDR3 is TGTGCCAGCAGCCTCCCGGTCGTGGACAGGGACTTGGAAGCTTTCTTT.

CDR3 coding DNA: TGTGCCAGCAGCAATAAACCCGCCGACAGAGCCTACTACAATGAGCAGTTCTTC. Encoded protein: CASSNKPADRAYYNEQFF. The chain joins TRBV21-1 to TRBJ2-1; the table calls TRBD1, which could not be checked here. TRBV21-1 is an annotated pseudogene. The CDR3 has 18 residues.

The chain employs TRBV7-8 and TRBJ1-2; 7 bases fit TRBD1. The CDR3 has 14 amino acids. Germline CDR1 and CDR2: SGHVS and FQNEAQ. J gave up 5 bases and V 2 bases, and 5 bases lay outside the gene matches. This chain's CDR3 is CASSLRTGVYGYTF. In nucleotides, the CDR3 is TGTGCCAGCAGCTTACGAACAGGGGTGTATGGCTACACCTTC.

This clone has only one observation. This sequence joins TRBV3-1 (or the pseudogene TRBV3-2) and TRBJ2-1; 12 bases align to TRBD2. The CDR3 has 16 residues. V dropped 4 bases and J dropped 9; count of bases not matched to a gene: 10. Germline CDR1 reads LGHDT; CDR2 reads YNNKEL (reference sequence). This chain's CDR3 is CASSPSLAGGGGEQFF. The CDR3 DNA follows: TGTGCCAGCAGCCCATCCCTAGCGGGGGGGGGAGGTGAGCAGTTCTTC.

The chain is built from TRBV2 and TRBJ1-2; possible D gene TRBD1, 5 bases. V was shortened by 1 base and J by 4 bases, with 13 bases between the two germline ends. CDR3 length: 15 amino acids. The V gene's germline CDR1 is SNHLY and CDR2 FYNNEI. CDR3 amino acids: CASSEEGSTAYGYTF. CDR3 DNA: TGTGCCAGCAGTGAAGAGGGGTCGACGGCCTATGGCTACACCTTC.

This chain links TRBV6-5 with TRBJ2-7; D is perhaps TRBD1 (5 bases). Germline V CDR1 and CDR2: MNHEY, SVGAGI. This CDR3 has 14 amino acids. Trimming pared 7 bases from V and 2 bases from J, leaving 15 bases between. As DNA, the CDR3 is TGTGCCAGCACCAAGGAAGGGGTTCCCTACGAGCAGTACTTC. Protein product: CASTKEGVPYEQYF.

The genes are TRBV12-5 and TRBJ1-1; TRBD1 is a possible D gene (6 bases). The germline V and J ends were trimmed by 5 bases and 5 bases, with 18 bases remaining between them. The germline gives CDR1 LGHNT, CDR2 FRNRAP. The CDR3 runs to 15 residues. The CDR3 DNA follows: TGTGCTAGTGGTCTGACGTCGGGGGGCAGAACTGAAGCTTTCTTT. Protein product: CASGLTSGGRTEAFF.

V usage is TRBV7-8 and J usage is TRBJ1-1; D is ambiguous. Germline V gives CDR1 SGHVS, CDR2 FQNEAQ. The CDR3 is 14 amino acids. V gave up 2 bases and J gave up 10 bases, with 17 bases separating them. The CDR3 spells CASSLSSGVLTAFF. CDR3 nucleotide sequence: TGTGCCAGCAGCTTAAGTTCAGGCGTCCTGACAGCTTTCTTT.

This sequence joins TRBV28 and TRBJ2-2; D ambiguous. V lost 1 base, J lost 0 bases, and 12 bases lay in between. Germline V CDR1 and CDR2: MDHEN, SYDVKM. This CDR3 has 17 amino acids. The CDR3 protein is CASSLSGGIANTGELFF. The CDR3 DNA sequence: TGTGCCAGCAGTTTATCCGGCGGCATTGCGAACACCGGGGAGCTGTTTTTT. The full variable domain, with the rest looked up from reference TRBV28 and TRBJ2-2, is DVKVTQSSRYLVKRTGEKVFLECVQDMDHENMFWYRQDPGLGLRLIYFSYDVKMKEKGDIPEGYSVSREKKERFSLILESASTNQTSMYLCASSLSGGIANTGELFFGEGSRLTVL.